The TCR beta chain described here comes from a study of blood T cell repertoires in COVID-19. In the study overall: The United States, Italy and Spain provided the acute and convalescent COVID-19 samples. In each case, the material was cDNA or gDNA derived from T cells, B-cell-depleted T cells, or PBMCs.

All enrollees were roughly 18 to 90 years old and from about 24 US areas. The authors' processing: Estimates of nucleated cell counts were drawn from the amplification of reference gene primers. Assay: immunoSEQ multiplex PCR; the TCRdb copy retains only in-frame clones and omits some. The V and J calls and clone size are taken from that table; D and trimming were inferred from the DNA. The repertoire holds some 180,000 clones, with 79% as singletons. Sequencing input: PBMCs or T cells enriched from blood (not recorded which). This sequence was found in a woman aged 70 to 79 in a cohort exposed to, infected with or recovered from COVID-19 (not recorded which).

The CDR3 sequence: CASSFGSDTQYF. The CDR3 DNA reads TGTGCCAGCAGTTTCGGGTCAGATACGCAGTATTTT. The chain has TRBV27 and TRBJ2-3; D not resolved. In germline, CDR1 is MNHEY, CDR2 SMNVEV (reference sequence). V was shortened by 3 bases and J by 4 bases, with 5 bases between the two germline ends. This CDR3 spans 12 amino acids.